The 28 T cell receptor beta chains in this list originate from one sample, sequenced in a study of blood T cell repertoires in COVID-19. TCRdb's copy holds only in-frame clones and misses some; the assay was immunoSEQ multiplex PCR. In the table there are 130,000 to 150,000 clones, 80% to 85% of which are singletons. Sample: PBMCs or T cells enriched from blood (not recorded which). Receptor source: a woman aged 50 to 60 who had been exposed to COVID-19.

J is TRBJ2-3 and V is TRBV7-2; TRBD2 agrees at 8 bases. This CDR3 comprises 14 residues. From germline, CDR1 is SGHTA and CDR2 FQGNSA. Losses at the gene ends were 3 bases for V and 11 bases for J; bases not matched to a gene: 10. CDR3 bases: TGTGCCAGCAGCTTTCCGGGACTAGGGGGGGAGCAGTATTTT. Residues: CASSFPGLGGEQYF.

The chain couples TRBV4-3 to TRBJ1-4; D ambiguous. Trimming pared 0 bases from V and 8 bases from J, leaving 16 bases between. The CDR3 is 16 residues long. Germline V gene sequence: CDR1 LGHNA, CDR2 YSLEER. This CDR3 reads CASSQEGLPAGEKLFF. The CDR3 DNA follows: TGCGCCAGCAGCCAAGAAGGCCTCCCTGCCGGGGAAAAACTGTTTTTT.

This clone was found a few times. CDR3 nucleotide sequence: TGCAGCGCTACGGGCAGCGGGAGTTCAGATACGCAGTATTTT. Protein sequence: CSATGSGSSDTQYF. The J gene is TRBJ2-3, the V gene TRBV29-1; 8 bases are shared with TRBD2. The CDR3 totals 14 residues. Germline CDR1 is SQVTM and CDR2 is ANQGSEA. V dropped 7 bases and J dropped 4; count of bases not matched to a gene: 10.

This rearrangement joins TRBV10-2 to TRBJ1-1, with TRBD1 matching 9 bases. Germline V lookup: CDR1 WSHSY, CDR2 SAAADI. Trimming took 7 bases from V and 5 from J; bases not matched to a gene: 14. The length of the CDR3 is 16 residues. The CDR3 DNA is TGCGCCAGCACGACCTCCACCGGGACAGGGAATACTGAAGCTTTCTTT. It specifies CASTTSTGTGNTEAFF.

This clone came up once. The genes are TRBV4-2 and TRBJ2-7; 13 bases line up with TRBD2. The germline V gene has CDR1 LGHNA and CDR2 YNFKEQ. V shed 3 bases and J 2 bases; nucleotides not matched to a gene: 10. This CDR3 contains 18 residues. The CDR3 here is CASSQSGTSGAQAYEQYF. As DNA, the CDR3 is TGTGCCAGCAGCCAGAGCGGGACTAGCGGGGCCCAGGCCTACGAGCAGTACTTC.

The chain has TRBV30 and TRBJ2-2, with 8 positions matching TRBD1. The CDR3 spans 16 residues. The germline V gene encodes CDR1 GTSNPN and CDR2 SVGIG (reference sequence). J gave up 0 bases and V 4 bases, and 7 bases lay outside the gene matches. This CDR3 is CAWTVRGLANTGELFF. CDR3 bases: TGTGCCTGGACCGTCAGGGGGCTAGCGAACACCGGGGAGCTGTTTTTT.

Notes on this clone: The junction differs from germline at one of its ends, possibly a read error. This chain links TRBV3-1 (or the pseudogene TRBV3-2) with TRBJ2-6; D is undetermined. Germline CDR1 is LGHDT and CDR2 is YNNKEL (reference sequence). This CDR3 comprises 11 residues. The CDR3 nucleotides are TGTGCCAGCAGCCAAGCCACAGCCTGGGCTTTC. It encodes CASSQATAWAF.

The V call is TRBV3-1 (or the pseudogene TRBV3-2), the J call TRBJ2-7; 8 bases line up with TRBD1. Germline assignment: CDR1 LGHDT and CDR2 YNNKEL (reference sequence). The J segment lost 3 bases and the V segment lost 1 base, leaving 2 bases of the junction unmatched. The CDR3 covers 14 residues. CDR3 bases: TGTGCCAGCAGCCAAGCCGGGACAGGCTACGAGCAGTACTTC. Translated: CASSQAGTGYEQYF.

CDR3 nucleotides: TGCGCCAGCAGCTTGACTGACAGGCCAACTAATGAAAAACTGTTTTTT. The encoded protein is CASSLTDRPTNEKLFF. V is TRBV5-1 and J is TRBJ1-4, with D perhaps TRBD1 (6 bases). The length of the CDR3 is 16 residues. Germline V gene data show CDR1 as SGHRS and CDR2 as YFSETQ. V was pared by 1 base and J by 0 bases, with 10 bases between.

V usage is TRBV2 and J usage is TRBJ1-4, with D tentatively TRBD1 (6 bases). Germline V gives CDR1 SNHLY, CDR2 FYNNEI. V was pared by 6 bases and J by 0 bases, with 11 bases between. This CDR3 is built from 15 residues. The CDR3 protein is CASRDRTATNEKLFF. The CDR3 DNA reads as TGTGCCAGCAGAGACAGGACCGCAACTAATGAAAAACTGTTTTTT.

The chain is built from TRBV15 and TRBJ2-2; D is ambiguous. V was clipped by 2 bases and J by 0 bases, with 7 bases between them. The CDR3 is 15 amino acids. Germline loops: CDR1 LNHNV, CDR2 YYDKDF (reference sequence). The CDR3 DNA is TGTGCCACCAGCAGATCACCAGCGAACACCGGGGAGCTGTTTTTT. This codes for CATSRSPANTGELFF.

The chain links TRBV29-1 to TRBJ1-5; D is ambiguous. V was pared by 7 bases and J by 6 bases, with 13 bases between. CDR3 length equals 12 residues. Germline values: CDR1 SQVTM, CDR2 ANQGSEA. For the CDR3, the DNA is TGCAGCGAACACACCCCCCCTCAGCCCCAGCATTTT. Translating it yields CSEHTPPQPQHF.

The V call is TRBV27, the J call TRBJ1-3; D gene uncertain. The CDR3 consists of 13 residues. Between the trimmed V and J ends, which lost 0 bases and 4 bases, there was a span of 4 bases. Germline V gives CDR1 MNHEY, CDR2 SMNVEV (reference sequence). The DNA for the CDR3 is TGTGCCAGCAGTTTATCCAGAGGAAACACCATATATTTT. Its translation is CASSLSRGNTIYF.

The chain employs TRBV6-2 or TRBV6-3 and TRBJ1-5; tentatively, D is TRBD1 (5 bases). CDR1 and CDR2 (germline): MNHEY, SVGEGT. There are 14 residues in the CDR3. Trimming left V 2 bases short and J 7 bases short, with 12 bases between. CDR3 residues: CASSYPPQGQPQHF. DNA of the CDR3: TGTGCCAGCAGTTACCCCCCCCAGGGACAGCCCCAGCATTTT.

The chain joins TRBV6-1 to TRBJ1-5; 7 bases align to TRBD1. Germline CDR1 reads MNHNS; CDR2 reads SASEGT. The CDR3 has 17 residues. After removal of 2 bases from V and 4 bases from J, the junction contained 11 bases not matched to a gene. The DNA for the CDR3 is TGTGCCAGCAGTGAAACGACAGGGTCCCTTCGAAATCAGCCCCAGCATTTT. It specifies CASSETTGSLRNQPQHF.

The rearrangement uses TRBV29-1 and TRBJ2-2, with 8 bases that match TRBD1. The length of the CDR3 is 14 residues. V gave up 6 bases and J gave up 6 bases; unmatched junction bases: 9. Germline V gene lookup returns CDR1 SQVTM and CDR2 ANQGSEA. CDR3 sequence (DNA): TGCAGCGTCGAGACAGGGGTGTTGTCCGGGGAGCTGTTTTTT. It yields the protein CSVETGVLSGELFF.

This sequence joins TRBV5-1 and TRBJ2-1; TRBD2 agrees at 9 bases. The CDR3 totals 13 residues. Losses at the gene ends were 4 bases for V and 9 bases for J; bases not matched to a gene: 5. Germline loops: CDR1 SGHRS, CDR2 YFSETQ. CDR3 DNA: TGCGCCAGCAGCGAGACGACTAGCGGTGAGCAGTTCTTC. Protein: CASSETTSGEQFF.

This chain links TRBV5-4 with TRBJ2-1, with a tentative D call TRBD1 (5 bases). Germline V gene lookup returns CDR1 SGHNT and CDR2 YYREEE (reference sequence). The CDR3 runs to 15 residues. V lost 0 bases and J 7 bases, leaving 14 bases between the germline ends. For the CDR3, the DNA is TGTGCCAGCAGCTTGGGGTCGCTCAAGGGGAATGAGCAGTTCTTC. It codes for CASSLGSLKGNEQFF.

The chain carries TRBV5-4 and TRBJ1-1; perhaps TRBD1 as D (5 bases). Germline CDR1 SGHNT, CDR2 YYREEE (reference sequence). The ends were cut back, 4 bases at V and 1 base at J, with 14 bases in the middle. This CDR3 is 15 amino acids long. The CDR3 DNA is TGTGCCAGCAGCCTAGGGGCAGGGCCGAACACTGAAGCTTTCTTT. It encodes CASSLGAGPNTEAFF.

J is TRBJ2-7 and V is TRBV18; D perhaps matches TRBD1 (6 bases). This CDR3 contains 12 residues. Germline V gene sequence: CDR1 KGHSH, CDR2 LQKENI. V gave up 5 bases and J gave up 1 base, with 6 bases separating them. DNA of the CDR3: TGTGCCAGCTCAACAGGGTCCTACGAGCAGTACTTC. Translating it yields CASSTGSYEQYF. Complete variable domain (other parts from reference TRBV18 and TRBJ2-7): NAGVMQNPRHLVRRRGQEARLRCSPMKGHSHVYWYRQLPEEGLKFMVYLQKENIIDESGMPKERFSAEFPKEGPSILRIQQVVRGDSAAYFCASSTGSYEQYFGPGTRLTVT.

V is TRBV5-5 and J is TRBJ1-2, with a weak D call TRBD1 (5 bases). Trimming cost V 2 bases and J 7 bases, with 12 bases left between them. CDR3 length: 13 residues. CDR1 and CDR2 from the germline V gene are SGHKS and YYEKEE (reference sequence). CDR3 sequence (DNA): TGTGCCAGCAGCTTCCGGGACGGGAGTGGCTACACCTTC. Amino acid sequence: CASSFRDGSGYTF. The entire variable domain, with the rest obtained from reference TRBV5-5 and TRBJ1-2, is as follows: DAGVTQSPTHLIKTRGQQVTLRCSPISGHKSVSWYQQVLGQGPQFIFQYYEKEERGRGNFPDRFSARQFPNYSSELNVNALLLGDSALYLCASSFRDGSGYTFGSGTRLTVV.

The rearrangement joins TRBV7-2 to TRBJ1-2, with 11 bases fitting TRBD1. The germline V gene has CDR1 SGHTA and CDR2 FQGNSA. V was pared by 5 bases and J by 4 bases, with 6 bases of the junction left unmatched. The CDR3 loop spans 15 amino acids. This CDR3 is CASSGSGTGGYGYTF. DNA of the CDR3: TGTGCCAGCAGCGGTTCCGGGACAGGGGGCTATGGCTACACCTTC.

The chain recombines TRBV18 with TRBJ2-2; 13 bases are a match to TRBD2. The V gene's germline CDR1 is KGHSH and CDR2 LQKENI. This CDR3 is built from 16 residues. Unmatched junction bases numbered 7, after V lost 3 bases and J lost 9 bases. CDR3 sequence (DNA): TGTGCCAGCTCACCGGGGACTAGCGGGGTTCACCGGGAGCTGTTTTTT. It encodes CASSPGTSGVHRELFF.

This clone was seen ten or more times. The chain recombines TRBV15 with TRBJ1-2, with 7 bases matching TRBD1. This CDR3 has 17 residues. Trimming took 2 bases from V and 8 from J; bases not matched to a gene: 17. The V gene's germline CDR1 is LNHNV and CDR2 YYDKDF (reference sequence). The DNA of the CDR3 is TGTGCCACCAGCAGACTGGGGACAGCCATTTCTCCGGGGGGCTACACCTTC. Translating it yields CATSRLGTAISPGGYTF.

The chain is built from TRBV5-4 and TRBJ2-5; tentatively, D is TRBD2 (6 bases). V lost 4 bases, J lost 5 bases, and 15 bases lay in between. Germline V gives CDR1 SGHNT, CDR2 YYREEE (reference sequence). This CDR3 has 14 residues. The CDR3 loop reads CASSVPGLRETQYF. The CDR3 DNA reads as TGTGCCAGCAGCGTACCGGGACTCCGGGAGACCCAGTACTTC.

This chain joins TRBV9 and TRBJ2-2, with TRBD2 identical over 11 bases. The CDR3 covers 17 residues. Germline CDR1 is SGDLS and CDR2 is YYNGEE. After removal of 4 bases from V and 1 base from J, the junction contained 6 bases not matched to a gene. The chain's CDR3 is CASSPLGTSGNTGELFF. In DNA, the CDR3 is TGTGCCAGCAGCCCACTCGGGACTAGCGGGAACACCGGGGAGCTGTTTTTT.

This clone has ten or more counts. This chain uses TRBV5-1 with TRBJ2-2; the match to TRBD2 covers 7 bases. Trimming cost V 6 bases and J 6 bases; bases outside gene matches: 8. This CDR3 is built from 14 residues. Per germline, CDR1 SGHRS and CDR2 YFSETQ. The CDR3 loop reads CASKLAILAGELFF. The DNA for the CDR3 is TGCGCCAGCAAACTAGCGATATTGGCCGGGGAGCTGTTTTTT.

The V call is TRBV14, the J call TRBJ2-3, with 13 bases lining up with TRBD2. With V trimmed by 4 bases and J by 5 bases, 9 bases remained unmatched. The CDR3 sequence is 17 residues long. Germline CDR1 is SGHDN and CDR2 is FVKESK. CDR3 loop: CASSPIGTSGTQDTQYF. For the CDR3, the DNA is TGTGCCAGCAGCCCGATCGGGACTAGCGGGACGCAAGATACGCAGTATTTT. The full variable domain, rest sourced from reference TRBV14 and TRBJ2-3, is EAGVTQFPSHSVIEKGQTVTLRCDPISGHDNLYWYRRVMGKEIKFLLHFVKESKQDESGMPNNRFLAERTGGTYSTLKVQPAELEDSGVYFCASSPIGTSGTQDTQYFGPGTRLTVL.